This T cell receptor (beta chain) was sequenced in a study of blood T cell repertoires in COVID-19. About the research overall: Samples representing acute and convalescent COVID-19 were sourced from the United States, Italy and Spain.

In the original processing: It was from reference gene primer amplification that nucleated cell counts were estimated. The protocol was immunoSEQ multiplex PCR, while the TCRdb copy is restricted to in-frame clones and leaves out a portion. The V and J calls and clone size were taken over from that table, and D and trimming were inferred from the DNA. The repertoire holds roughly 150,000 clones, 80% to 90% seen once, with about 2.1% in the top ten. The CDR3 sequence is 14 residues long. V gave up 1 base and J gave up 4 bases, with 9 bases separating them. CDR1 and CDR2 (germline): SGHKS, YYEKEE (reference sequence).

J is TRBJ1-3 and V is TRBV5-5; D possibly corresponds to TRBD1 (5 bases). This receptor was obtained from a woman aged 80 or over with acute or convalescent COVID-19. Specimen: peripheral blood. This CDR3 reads CASSLLTEGNTIYF. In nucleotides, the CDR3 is TGTGCCAGCAGCTTGTTGACAGAAGGAAACACCATATATTTT.